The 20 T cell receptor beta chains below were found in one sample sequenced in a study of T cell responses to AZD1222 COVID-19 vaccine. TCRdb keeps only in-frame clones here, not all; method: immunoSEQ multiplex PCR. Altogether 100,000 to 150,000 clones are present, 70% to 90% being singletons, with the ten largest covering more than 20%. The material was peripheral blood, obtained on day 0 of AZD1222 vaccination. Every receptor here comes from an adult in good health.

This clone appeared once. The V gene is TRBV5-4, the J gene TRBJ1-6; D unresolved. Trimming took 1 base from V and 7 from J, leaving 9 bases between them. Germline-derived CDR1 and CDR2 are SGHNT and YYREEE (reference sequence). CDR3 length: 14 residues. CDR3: CASSLNQANSPLHF. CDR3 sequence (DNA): TGTGCCAGCAGCTTGAATCAGGCCAATTCACCCCTCCACTTT. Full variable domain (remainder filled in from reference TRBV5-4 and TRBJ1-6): ETGVTQSPTHLIKTRGQQVTLRCSSQSGHNTVSWYQQALGQGPQFIFQYYREEENGRGNFPPRFSGLQFPNYSSELNVNALELDDSALYLCASSLNQANSPLHFGNGTRLTVT.

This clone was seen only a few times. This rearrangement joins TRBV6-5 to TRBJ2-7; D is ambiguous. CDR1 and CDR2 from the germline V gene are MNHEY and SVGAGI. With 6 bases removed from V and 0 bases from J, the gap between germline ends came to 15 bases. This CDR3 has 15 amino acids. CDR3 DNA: TGTGCCAGCAGCTTGTACAGAACTGTCTCCTACGAGCAGTACTTC. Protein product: CASSLYRTVSYEQYF.

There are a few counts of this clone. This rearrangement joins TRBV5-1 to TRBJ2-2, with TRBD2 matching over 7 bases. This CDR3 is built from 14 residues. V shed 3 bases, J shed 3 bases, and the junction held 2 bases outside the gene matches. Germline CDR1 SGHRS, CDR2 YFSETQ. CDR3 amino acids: CASSSTSYTGELFF. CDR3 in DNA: TGCGCCAGCAGCTCGACTAGCTACACCGGGGAGCTGTTTTTT. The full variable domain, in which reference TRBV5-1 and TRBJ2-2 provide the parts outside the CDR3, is KAGVTQTPRYLIKTRGQQVTLSCSPISGHRSVSWYQQTPGQGLQFLFEYFSETQRNKGNFPGRFSGRQFSNSRSEMNVSTLELGDSALYLCASSSTSYTGELFFGEGSRLTVL.

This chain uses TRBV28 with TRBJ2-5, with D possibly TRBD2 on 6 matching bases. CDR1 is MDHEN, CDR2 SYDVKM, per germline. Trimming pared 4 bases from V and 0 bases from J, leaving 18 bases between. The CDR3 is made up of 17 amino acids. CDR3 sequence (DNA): TGTGCCAGCAGTTCCCCTTTGGAGGGAGCTGACCAAGAGACCCAGTACTTC. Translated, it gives CASSSPLEGADQETQYF.

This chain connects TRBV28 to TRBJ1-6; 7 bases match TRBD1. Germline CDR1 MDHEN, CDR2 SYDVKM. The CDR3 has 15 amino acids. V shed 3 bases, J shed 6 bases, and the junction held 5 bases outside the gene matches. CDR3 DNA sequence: TGTGCCAGCAGTTTTATGACAGGGCCTAATTCACCCCTCCACTTT. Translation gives CASSFMTGPNSPLHF.

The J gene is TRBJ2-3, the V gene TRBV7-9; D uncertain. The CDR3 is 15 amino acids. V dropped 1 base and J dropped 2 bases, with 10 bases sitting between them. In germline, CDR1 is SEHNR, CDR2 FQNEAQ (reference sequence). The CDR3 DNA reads TGTGCCAGCAGCTTAGTTAATAAGCCCACAGATACGCAGTATTTT. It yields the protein CASSLVNKPTDTQYF.

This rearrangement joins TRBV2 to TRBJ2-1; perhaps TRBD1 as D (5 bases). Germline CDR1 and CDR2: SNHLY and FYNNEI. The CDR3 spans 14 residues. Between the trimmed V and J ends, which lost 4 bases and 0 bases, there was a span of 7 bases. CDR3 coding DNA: TGTGCCAGCAGTGGACAGAGCTCCTACAATGAGCAGTTCTTC. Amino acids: CASSGQSSYNEQFF.

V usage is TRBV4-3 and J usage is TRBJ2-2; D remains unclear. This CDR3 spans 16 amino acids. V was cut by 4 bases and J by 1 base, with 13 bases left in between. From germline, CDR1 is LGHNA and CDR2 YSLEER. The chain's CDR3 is CASSLELAVNTGELFF. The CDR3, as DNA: TGCGCCAGCAGCCTCGAACTGGCAGTGAACACCGGGGAGCTGTTTTTT.

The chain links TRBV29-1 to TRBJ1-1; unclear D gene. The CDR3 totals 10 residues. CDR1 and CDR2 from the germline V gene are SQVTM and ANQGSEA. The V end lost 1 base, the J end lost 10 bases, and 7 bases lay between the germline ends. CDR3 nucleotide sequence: TGCAGCGTTGAAGGTAATGGAGCTTTCTTT. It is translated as CSVEGNGAFF.

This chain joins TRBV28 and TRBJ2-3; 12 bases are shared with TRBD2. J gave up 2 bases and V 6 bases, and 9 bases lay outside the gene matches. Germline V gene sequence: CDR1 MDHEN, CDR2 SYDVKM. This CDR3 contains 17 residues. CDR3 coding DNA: TGTGCCAGCAGGCCGGGGACTAGCGGGCCTAACACAGATACGCAGTATTTT. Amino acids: CASRPGTSGPNTDTQYF.

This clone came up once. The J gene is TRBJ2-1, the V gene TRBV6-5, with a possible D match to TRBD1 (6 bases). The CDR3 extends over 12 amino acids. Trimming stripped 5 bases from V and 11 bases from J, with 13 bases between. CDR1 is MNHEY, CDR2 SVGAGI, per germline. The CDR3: CASSPSDRKQFF. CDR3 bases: TGTGCCAGCAGTCCTTCCGACAGGAAGCAGTTCTTC.

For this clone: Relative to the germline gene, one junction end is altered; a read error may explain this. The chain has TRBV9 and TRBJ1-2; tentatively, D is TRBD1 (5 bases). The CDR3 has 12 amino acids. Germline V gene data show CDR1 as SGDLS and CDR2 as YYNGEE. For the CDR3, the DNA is TGTGCCAGCAGCGCATGGGACGGGTTGTATTCCTTC. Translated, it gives CASSAWDGLYSF.

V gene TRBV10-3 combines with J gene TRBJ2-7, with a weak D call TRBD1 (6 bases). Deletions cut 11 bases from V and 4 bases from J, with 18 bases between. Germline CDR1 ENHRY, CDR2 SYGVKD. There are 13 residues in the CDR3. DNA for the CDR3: TGTGCCGCCTCCCAGGGACACAAATACGAGCAGTACTTC. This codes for CAASQGHKYEQYF.

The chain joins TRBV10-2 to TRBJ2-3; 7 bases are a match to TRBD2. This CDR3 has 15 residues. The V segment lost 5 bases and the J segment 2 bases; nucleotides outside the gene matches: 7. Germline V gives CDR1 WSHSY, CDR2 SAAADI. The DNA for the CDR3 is TGCGCCAGCAGTACCGGGGGGAGCTTCACAGATACGCAGTATTTT. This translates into CASSTGGSFTDTQYF.

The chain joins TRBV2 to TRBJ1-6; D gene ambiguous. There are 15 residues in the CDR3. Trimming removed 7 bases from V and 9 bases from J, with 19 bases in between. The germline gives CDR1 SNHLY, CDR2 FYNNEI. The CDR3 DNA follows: TGTGCCAGCAAAAAGCAGACTGGTTCTGGTTCACCCCTCCACTTT. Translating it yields CASKKQTGSGSPLHF.

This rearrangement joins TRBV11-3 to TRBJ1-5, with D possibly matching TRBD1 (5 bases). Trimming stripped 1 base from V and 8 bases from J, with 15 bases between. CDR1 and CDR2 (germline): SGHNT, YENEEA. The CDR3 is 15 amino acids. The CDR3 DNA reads TGTGCCAGCAGCTTAGTGCAAAGGGGAGCGGAGCCCCAGCATTTT. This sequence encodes CASSLVQRGAEPQHF.

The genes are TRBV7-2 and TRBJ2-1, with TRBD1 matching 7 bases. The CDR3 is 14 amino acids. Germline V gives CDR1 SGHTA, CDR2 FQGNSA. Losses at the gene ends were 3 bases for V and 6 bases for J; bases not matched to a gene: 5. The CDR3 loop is CASSLDRWSNEQFF. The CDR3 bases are TGTGCCAGCAGCTTGGACAGGTGGTCCAATGAGCAGTTCTTC.

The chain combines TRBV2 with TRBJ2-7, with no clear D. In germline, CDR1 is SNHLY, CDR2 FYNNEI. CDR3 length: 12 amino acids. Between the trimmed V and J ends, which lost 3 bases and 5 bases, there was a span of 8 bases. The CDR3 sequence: CASSDSEDEQYF. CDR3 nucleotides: TGTGCCAGCAGTGATTCCGAGGACGAGCAGTACTTC.

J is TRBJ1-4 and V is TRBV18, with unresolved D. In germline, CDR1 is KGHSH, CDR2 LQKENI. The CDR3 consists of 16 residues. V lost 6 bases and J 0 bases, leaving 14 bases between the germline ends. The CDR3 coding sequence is TGTGCCAGCTCCCCAATTGCGGGGTCAACTAATGAAAAACTGTTTTTT. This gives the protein CASSPIAGSTNEKLFF. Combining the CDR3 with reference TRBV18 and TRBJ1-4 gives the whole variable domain NAGVMQNPRHLVRRRGQEARLRCSPMKGHSHVYWYRQLPEEGLKFMVYLQKENIIDESGMPKERFSAEFPKEGPSILRIQQVVRGDSAAYFCASSPIAGSTNEKLFFGSGTQLSVL.

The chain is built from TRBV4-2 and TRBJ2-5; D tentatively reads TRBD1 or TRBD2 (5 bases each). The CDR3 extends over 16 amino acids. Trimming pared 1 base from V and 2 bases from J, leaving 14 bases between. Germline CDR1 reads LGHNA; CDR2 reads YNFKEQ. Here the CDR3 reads CASSQGSRDRQETQYF. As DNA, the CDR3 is TGTGCCAGCAGCCAAGGCAGCCGGGACCGGCAAGAGACCCAGTACTTC.